A single sample gave rise to the 2 T cell receptor beta chains below, sequenced in a study of cytomegalovirus exposure and HLA in healthy donors. With 60 Vbeta and 13 Jbeta primers, the PCR was carried out. Data came from immunoSEQ multiplex PCR; TCRdb stores just in-frame clones and leaves some out. The sample lists some 60,000 clones, roughly 84% seen once, with 1.5% to 2% in the top ten. Sequencing input: PBMCs. The receptors come from a human donor in good health.

The rearrangement joins TRBV19 to TRBJ1-2; 10 nucleotides line up with TRBD1. From germline, CDR1 is LNHDA and CDR2 SQIVND (reference sequence). The trim removed 2 bases at V and 4 bases at J, leaving 4 bases unmatched. The CDR3 has 15 amino acids. DNA for the CDR3: TGTGCCAGTAGTATACCCGGGACAGGGGTCTATGGCTACACCTTC. The encoded protein is CASSIPGTGVYGYTF.

This chain joins TRBV7-9 and TRBJ1-5; 7 positions match TRBD1. V shed 4 bases, J shed 1 base, and the junction held 16 bases outside the gene matches. Germline V gene data show CDR1 as SEHNR and CDR2 as FQNEAQ (reference sequence). CDR3 length equals 19 residues. The CDR3 nucleotides are TGTGCCAGCAGCTGCTTCCTCGACAGGGCCTTCTTGAGCAATCAGCCCCAGCATTTT. It codes for CASSCFLDRAFLSNQPQHF.